This TCR beta chain emerged from a study of T cells in Graves' hyperthyroidism and ophthalmopathy. The CDR3 length is 13 residues. The germline CDR1 and CDR2 sequences are LGHDT and YNNKEL (reference sequence). The ends were cut back, 0 bases at V and 3 bases at J, with 6 bases in the middle. RNA transcripts served as the template for amplifying TCR beta CDR3 regions. The TCR CDR3 was amplified in a first-round RT-PCR using the HTBI primer set. Via MiXCR, TCRdb re-called the multiplex PCR reads, giving one row per CDR3 protein. The sample lists hundreds of thousands of distinct CDR3 sequences; about 17% were seen once. Many counts were recorded for this clonotype. Any patient presenting with uncontrolled infection, other autoimmune disease, pregnancy or lactation was left out. Clinicians diagnosed patients from clinical symptoms, serum thyroxine and TRAb, thyroid ultrasound and orbital computed tomography. Fresh peripheral blood, 7.5 to 10 ml, yielded the PBMCs.

The chain carries TRBV3-1 and TRBJ2-7; D call uncertain. The clonotype comes from a woman aged 55-69 years with Graves' ophthalmopathy. The material sequenced was blood. Here the CDR3 reads CASSQDGRYEQYF. CDR3 sequence (DNA): TGTGCCAGCAGCCAAGATGGTCGCTACGAGCAGTACTTC.